A single sample is the source of the 23 T cell receptor beta chains below, sequenced in a study of Graves' ophthalmopathy and Graves' hyperthyroidism. Amplification of the TCR beta CDR3 regions used RNA transcripts (as template). RT-PCR with HTBI primers came first, then second-round multiplex PCR. Each CDR3 protein gets one entry after TCRdb re-called the multiplex PCR reads with MiXCR. Among hundreds of thousands of distinct CDR3 sequences listed, roughly two fifths were seen once. Sequencing was performed on peripheral blood. These receptors came from an adult man with Graves' ophthalmopathy.

Concerning this clonotype: This sequence may be a read error, since a much larger clone differs from it by one base. The chain recombines TRBV10-3 with TRBJ2-7; TRBD2 matches 8 bases. Unmatched junction bases numbered 9, after V lost 11 bases and J lost 0 bases. This CDR3 is 14 amino acids long. CDR1 ENHRY and CDR2 SYGVKD come from the germline V gene. CDR3 loop: CACSEGTSSYEQYF. The CDR3 bases are TGTGCCTGCAGTGAAGGGACTAGCTCCTACGAGCAGTACTTC.

Worth noting for this clonotype: It may be a read error: a sequence one base away is much more abundant. V gene TRBV10-3 combines with J gene TRBJ2-7; D gene unclear. The CDR3 loop spans 14 amino acids. Germline CDR1 and CDR2: ENHRY and SYGVKD. The CDR3 sequence is CAISEILSSCEQYF. The CDR3 DNA reads TGTGCCATCAGTGAGATCCTTTCTTCCTGCGAGCAGTACTTC.

The gene calls are TRBV29-1 and TRBJ1-1; D call uncertain. The V gene lost 0 bases and the J gene lost 2 bases, with 13 bases spanning the gap. Looked up from germline, CDR1 is SQVTM and CDR2 is ANQGSEA. This CDR3 has 15 residues. CDR3 bases: TGCAGCGTTGAAGATTATGGTGGCGCAAACACTGAAGCTTTCTTT. The encoded protein is CSVEDYGGANTEAFF.

This clonotype has more than one count but fewer than ten. The chain employs TRBV5-5 and TRBJ2-2; TRBD1 matches 8 bases. CDR1 is SGHKS, CDR2 YYEKEE, per germline (reference sequence). V trimming: 4 bases; J trimming: 5 bases; junction bases outside the gene matches: 4. CDR3 size: 14 residues. DNA for the CDR3: TGTGCCAGCAGCCGACAGGGGTTAACCGGGGAGCTGTTTTTT. Protein: CASSRQGLTGELFF.

As concerns this clonotype: A junction end diverges from the germline sequence, so it may reflect a read error. The CDR3 sequence: CASSKYRRPDTIYF. DNA of the CDR3: TGCGCCAGCAGTAAATATCGGAGGCCAGACACCATATATTTT. The J gene is TRBJ1-3, the V gene TRBV25-1; D remains unclear. This CDR3 spans 14 amino acids. Germline assignment: CDR1 MGHDK and CDR2 SYGVNS.

The J gene is TRBJ1-5, the V gene TRBV4-3; 9 positions agree with TRBD1. Germline V gene data show CDR1 as LGHNA and CDR2 as YSLEER. This CDR3 is built from 17 residues. Germline trimming cut 4 bases from V and 1 base from J; bases unmatched to any gene: 8. The CDR3 DNA follows: TGCGCCAGCAGCCCGAGTGGGACAGGGAAGAGCAATCAGCCCCAGCATTTT. Encoded protein: CASSPSGTGKSNQPQHF.

This clonotype was seen only once. V and J are TRBV7-9 and TRBJ1-5, with 10 bases that match TRBD1. CDR1 SEHNR and CDR2 FQNEAQ come from the germline V gene (reference sequence). V was clipped by 1 base and J by 9 bases; unmatched bases: 6. CDR3 size: 15 residues. CDR3 coding DNA: TGTGCCAGCAGCTTAGAGGGGACAGGGGTGATGCCCCAGCATTTT. Protein: CASSLEGTGVMPQHF.

Only a few counts were recorded for this clonotype. The chain uses TRBV7-3 and TRBJ2-7; TRBD2 aligns across 9 bases. Germline V gene lookup returns CDR1 SGHTA and CDR2 FQGTGA. The V gene end was trimmed by 5 bases and the J gene end by 0 bases; junction bases not matched to a gene: 5. This CDR3 has 15 residues. This CDR3 is CASSPRRGGSYEQYF. For the CDR3, the DNA is TGTGCCAGCAGCCCCCGGCGGGGGGGCTCCTACGAGCAGTACTTC.

In the case of this clonotype: It may be a read error: a sequence one base away is much more abundant. The chain carries TRBV7-8 and TRBJ2-6; 8 bases agree with TRBD2. The CDR3 sequence is 19 residues long. V was pared by 3 bases and J by 0 bases, with 10 bases of the junction left unmatched. Germline V gives CDR1 SGHVS, CDR2 FQNEAQ. In nucleotides, the CDR3 is TGTGCCAGCAGCTTCTCAAACCGGGAGGGCCTCTCTGGGGCCAACGTCCTGACTTTC. This encodes CASSFSNREGLSGANVLTF.

This clonotype was picked up many times. The gene calls are TRBV7-9 and TRBJ1-5; D unclear. CDR1 is SEHNR and CDR2 is FQNEAQ in the germline V gene (reference sequence). V lost 3 bases and J 5 bases, leaving 8 bases between the germline ends. This CDR3 region has 13 residues. Here the CDR3 reads CASSLAAHQPQHF. Here the CDR3 DNA reads TGTGCCAGCAGCTTGGCCGCGCATCAGCCCCAGCATTTT.

This clonotype was picked up many times. The chain recombines TRBV5-1 with TRBJ1-4; TRBD1 aligns across 7 bases. V was pared by 4 bases and J by 0 bases, with 9 bases of the junction left unmatched. CDR1 SGHRS and CDR2 YFSETQ come from the germline V gene. This CDR3 is 17 amino acids long. The CDR3 DNA reads as TGCGCCAGCAGCCCGACAGGGAAAGATACAACTAATGAAAAACTGTTTTTT. Translated: CASSPTGKDTTNEKLFF.

This clonotype came up many times. The chain carries TRBV11-2 and TRBJ1-6; a weak D match, TRBD1 (5 bases). Trimming removed 5 bases at V and 8 bases at J, with 13 bases between. The CDR3 covers 14 residues. CDR1 and CDR2 (germline): SGHAT, FQNNGV. CDR3 sequence: CASSATGPDSPLHF. The CDR3 DNA reads TGTGCCAGCAGCGCTACAGGACCTGATTCACCCCTCCACTTT.

This clonotype was observed a handful of times. The chain uses TRBV10-3 and TRBJ1-4, with D perhaps TRBD1 (6 bases). Trimming pared 10 bases from V and 7 bases from J, leaving 19 bases between. Germline V gene lookup returns CDR1 ENHRY and CDR2 SYGVKD. This CDR3 contains 14 residues. CDR3 nucleotide sequence: TGTGCCAGCACGGGGACACGGGTGGGTGAAAAACTGTTTTTT. Its protein product is CASTGTRVGEKLFF.

The rearrangement links TRBV6-6 to TRBJ2-7; the match to TRBD1 covers 8 bases. Trimming cost V 1 base and J 5 bases; bases outside gene matches: 4. Germline V gene lookup returns CDR1 MNHNY and CDR2 SVGAGI (reference sequence). This CDR3 is built from 14 residues. Here the CDR3 DNA reads TGTGCCAGCAGTTACTGGACAGGGTTCCACGAGCAGTACTTC. Residues: CASSYWTGFHEQYF.

Of note for this clonotype: One junction end does not reproduce the germline sequence, and a read error may be involved. The rearrangement joins TRBV4-1 to TRBJ2-5; D might be TRBD2 (6 bases). From germline, CDR1 is MGHRA and CDR2 YSYEKL. The CDR3 loop spans 16 amino acids. Here the CDR3 reads CASSQESNSGQGTQYF. DNA of the CDR3: TGTGCCAGCAGCCAAGAAAGTAATAGCGGCCAAGGGACCCAGTACTTC.

This clonotype was found a few times. CDR3 loop: CSARVLAGERTGELFF. Written as DNA, the CDR3 is TGCAGTGCTAGAGTGTTAGCGGGAGAGCGTACCGGGGAGCTGTTTTTT. The chain links TRBV20-1 to TRBJ2-2; 9 bases map to TRBD2. The CDR3 totals 16 residues. V shed 1 base, J shed 5 bases, and the junction held 8 bases outside the gene matches. Germline V lookup: CDR1 DFQATT, CDR2 SNEGSKA (reference sequence).

V is TRBV6-2 or TRBV6-3 and J is TRBJ2-5, with D possibly called TRBD1 or TRBD2 (5 bases each). The length of the CDR3 is 14 residues. V was cut by 5 bases and J by 5 bases, with 15 bases left in between. CDR1 is MNHEY, CDR2 SVGEGT, per germline. CDR3 in amino acids: CASSEKDWGETQYF. In nucleotides, the CDR3 is TGTGCCAGCAGTGAAAAGGACTGGGGGGAGACCCAGTACTTC.

This clonotype has a count of ten or more. The gene calls are TRBV20-1 and TRBJ2-7; D is unclear. V lost 4 bases and J lost 2, with 12 bases in between. The CDR3 totals 13 residues. The germline V gene encodes CDR1 DFQATT and CDR2 SNEGSKA (reference sequence). The CDR3 nucleotides are TGCAGTGCTACGGCGCTCTTGGCCTACGAGCAGTACTTC. Its protein is CSATALLAYEQYF.

This chain connects TRBV7-2 to TRBJ2-3; weak D call: TRBD2 (5 bases). There are 16 residues in the CDR3. V lost 1 base and J lost 6, with 17 bases in between. Germline CDR1 is SGHTA and CDR2 is FQGNSA. The CDR3 is CASSLGVGLSMDTQYF. The CDR3 DNA sequence: TGTGCCAGCAGCTTAGGAGTCGGACTTTCTATGGATACGCAGTATTTT.

The rearrangement uses TRBV10-3 and TRBJ2-7, with D maybe TRBD1 (5 bases). CDR3 length equals 13 residues. Germline CDR1 ENHRY, CDR2 SYGVKD. V dropped 3 bases and J dropped 3 bases, with 9 bases sitting between them. CDR3: CAISDRVGYEQYF. In DNA, the CDR3 is TGTGCCATCAGTGACAGGGTCGGCTACGAGCAGTACTTC.

This clonotype has a single count. The chain couples TRBV5-1 to TRBJ2-2; D possibly matches TRBD1 or TRBD2 (5 bases each). The CDR3 runs to 15 residues. The ends were cut back, 2 bases at V and 7 bases at J, with 15 bases in the middle. Germline V gene data show CDR1 as SGHRS and CDR2 as YFSETQ. CDR3 nucleotide sequence: TGCGCCAGCAGCTTTAACGGGGCATCGGGCGGGGAGCTGTTTTTT. This codes for CASSFNGASGGELFF.

Regarding this clonotype: The missing conserved phenylalanine or tryptophan at the end of this CDR3 makes a read error likely. The DNA is left out, because the CDR3 cannot be placed on it with certainty; the CDR3 is given as TCRdb lists it. V is TRBV25-1 and J is TRBJ1-2. From germline, CDR1 is MGHDK and CDR2 SYGVNS. The CDR3 sequence runs 8 residues, both termini included. This CDR3 reads CASSNFPE.

Many counts were recorded for this clonotype. The V call is TRBV29-1, the J call TRBJ2-5; perhaps TRBD2 as D (5 bases). The CDR3 has 13 residues. Trimming took off 4 bases at V and 7 bases at J, with 16 bases between the two ends. The germline V gene has CDR1 SQVTM and CDR2 ANQGSEA. The CDR3 reads CSVVQALAGTQYF. The CDR3 DNA follows: TGCAGCGTTGTTCAAGCTTTGGCGGGGACCCAGTACTTC.